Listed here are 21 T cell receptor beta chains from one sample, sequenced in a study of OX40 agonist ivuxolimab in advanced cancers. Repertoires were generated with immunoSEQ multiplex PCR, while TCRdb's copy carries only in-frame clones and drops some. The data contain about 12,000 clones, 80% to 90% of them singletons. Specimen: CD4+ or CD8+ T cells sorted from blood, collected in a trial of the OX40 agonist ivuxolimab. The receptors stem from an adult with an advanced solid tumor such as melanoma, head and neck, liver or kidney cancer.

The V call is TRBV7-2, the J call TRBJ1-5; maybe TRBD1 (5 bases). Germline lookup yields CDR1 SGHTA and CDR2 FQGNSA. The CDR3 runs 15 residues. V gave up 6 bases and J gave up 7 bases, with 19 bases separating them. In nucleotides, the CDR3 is TGTGCCAGCAGTCAAACTTGGCAGGGAGGACAGCCCCAGCATTTT. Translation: CASSQTWQGGQPQHF.

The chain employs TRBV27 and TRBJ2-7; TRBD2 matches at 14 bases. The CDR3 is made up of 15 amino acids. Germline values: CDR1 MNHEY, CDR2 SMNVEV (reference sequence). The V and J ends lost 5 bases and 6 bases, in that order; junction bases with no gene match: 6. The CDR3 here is CASSPGTSGSLEQYF. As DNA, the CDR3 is TGTGCCAGCAGTCCAGGGACTAGCGGGAGCCTCGAGCAGTACTTC.

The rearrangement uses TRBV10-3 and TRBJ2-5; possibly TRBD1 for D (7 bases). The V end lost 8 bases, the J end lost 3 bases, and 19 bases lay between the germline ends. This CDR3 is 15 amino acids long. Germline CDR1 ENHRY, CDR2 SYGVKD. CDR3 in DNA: TGTGCCATCGGGTCTTCGGAGGGGACAGAAGAGACCCAGTACTTC. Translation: CAIGSSEGTEETQYF.

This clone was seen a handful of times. CDR3 protein: CASSSGQGAYEQYF. CDR3 nucleotide sequence: TGTGCCAGCAGCTCGGGACAGGGGGCGTACGAGCAGTACTTC. The chain recombines TRBV11-1 with TRBJ2-7; the match to TRBD1 covers 12 bases. The CDR3 is 14 amino acids. The V gene's germline CDR1 is SGHAT and CDR2 FQDESV (reference sequence). V lost 4 bases, J lost 4 bases, and 2 bases stayed unmatched. Full variable domain (remainder filled in from reference TRBV11-1 and TRBJ2-7): EAEVAQSPRYKITEKSQAVAFWCDPISGHATLYWYRQILGQGPELLVQFQDESVVDDSQLPKDRFSAERLKGVDSTLKIQPAELGDSAMYLCASSSGQGAYEQYFGPGTRLTVT.

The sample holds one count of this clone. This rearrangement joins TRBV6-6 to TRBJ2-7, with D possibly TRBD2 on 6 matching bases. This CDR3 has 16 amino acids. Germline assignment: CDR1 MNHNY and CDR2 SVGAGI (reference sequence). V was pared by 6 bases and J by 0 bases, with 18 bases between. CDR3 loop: CASRPVADLSSYEQYF. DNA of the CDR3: TGTGCCAGCAGGCCCGTAGCGGACTTATCCTCCTACGAGCAGTACTTC.

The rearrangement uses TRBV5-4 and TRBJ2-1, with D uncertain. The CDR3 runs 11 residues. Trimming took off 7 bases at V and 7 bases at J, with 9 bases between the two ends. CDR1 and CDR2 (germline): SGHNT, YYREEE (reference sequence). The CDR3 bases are TGTGCCAGCGGGTACGGGAATGAGCAGTTCTTC. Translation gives CASGYGNEQFF.

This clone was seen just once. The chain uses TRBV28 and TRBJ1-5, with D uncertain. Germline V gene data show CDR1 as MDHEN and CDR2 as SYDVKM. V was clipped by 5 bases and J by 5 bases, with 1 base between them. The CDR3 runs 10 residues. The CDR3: CASSHQPQHF. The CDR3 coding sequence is TGTGCCAGCAGTCATCAGCCCCAGCATTTT.

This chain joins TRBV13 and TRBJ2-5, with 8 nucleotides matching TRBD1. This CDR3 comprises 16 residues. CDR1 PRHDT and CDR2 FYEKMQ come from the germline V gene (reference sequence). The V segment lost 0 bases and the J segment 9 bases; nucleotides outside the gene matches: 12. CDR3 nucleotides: TGTGCCAGCAGCTTAGGCCGGGTGGACAGGGTTTGGGCCCAGTACTTC. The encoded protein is CASSLGRVDRVWAQYF.

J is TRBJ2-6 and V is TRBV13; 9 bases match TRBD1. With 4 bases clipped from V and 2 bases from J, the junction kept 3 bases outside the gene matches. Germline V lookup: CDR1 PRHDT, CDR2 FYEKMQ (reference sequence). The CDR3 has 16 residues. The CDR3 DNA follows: TGTGCCAGCAGCTCCGGGACAGGGACTGGGGCCAACGTCCTGACTTTC. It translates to CASSSGTGTGANVLTF.

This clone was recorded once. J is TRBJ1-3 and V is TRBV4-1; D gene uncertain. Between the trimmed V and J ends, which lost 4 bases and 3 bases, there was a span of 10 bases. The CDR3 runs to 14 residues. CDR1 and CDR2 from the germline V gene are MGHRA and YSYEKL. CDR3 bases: TGCGCCAGCAGCCGAATAACTGGTGGAAACACCATATATTTT. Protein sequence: CASSRITGGNTIYF.

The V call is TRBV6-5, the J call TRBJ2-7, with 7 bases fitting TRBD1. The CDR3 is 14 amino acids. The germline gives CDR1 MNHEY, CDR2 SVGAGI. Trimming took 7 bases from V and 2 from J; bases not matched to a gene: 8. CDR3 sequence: CASTPQGFTYEQYF. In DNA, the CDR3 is TGTGCCAGCACCCCACAGGGGTTTACCTACGAGCAGTACTTC.

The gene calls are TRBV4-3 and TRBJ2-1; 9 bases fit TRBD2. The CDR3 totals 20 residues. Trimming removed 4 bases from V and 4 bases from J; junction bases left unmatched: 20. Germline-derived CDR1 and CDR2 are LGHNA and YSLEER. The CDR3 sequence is CASSLTPSGVAGERYNEQFF. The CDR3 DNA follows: TGCGCCAGCAGCCTCACCCCGTCTGGGGTAGCGGGAGAGAGATACAATGAGCAGTTCTTC.

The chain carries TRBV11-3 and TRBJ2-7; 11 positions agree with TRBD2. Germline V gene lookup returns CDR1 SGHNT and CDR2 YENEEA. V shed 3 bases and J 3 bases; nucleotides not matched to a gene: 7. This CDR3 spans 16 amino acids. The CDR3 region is CASSLGSGLADYEQYF. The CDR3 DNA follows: TGTGCCAGCAGCTTGGGATCGGGACTAGCGGACTACGAGCAGTACTTC. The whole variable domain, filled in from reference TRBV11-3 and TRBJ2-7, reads EAGVVQSPRYKIIEKKQPVAFWCNPISGHNTLYWYLQNLGQGPELLIRYENEEAVDDSQLPKDRFSAERLKGVDSTLKIQPAELGDSAVYLCASSLGSGLADYEQYFGPGTRLTVT.

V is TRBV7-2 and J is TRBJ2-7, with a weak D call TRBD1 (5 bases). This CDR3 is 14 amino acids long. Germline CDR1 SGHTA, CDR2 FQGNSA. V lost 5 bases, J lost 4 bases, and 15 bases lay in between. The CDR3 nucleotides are TGTGCCAGCAGCCCAACCCCAGCAGGGTACGAGCAGTACTTC. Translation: CASSPTPAGYEQYF.

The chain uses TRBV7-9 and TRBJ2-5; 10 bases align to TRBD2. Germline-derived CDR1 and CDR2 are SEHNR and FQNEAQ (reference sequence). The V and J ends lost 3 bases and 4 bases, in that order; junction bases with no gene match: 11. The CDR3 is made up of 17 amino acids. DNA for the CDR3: TGTGCCAGCAGCTTTGGACTAGCGGAGCTCCTGGGAGAGACCCAGTACTTC. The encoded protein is CASSFGLAELLGETQYF.

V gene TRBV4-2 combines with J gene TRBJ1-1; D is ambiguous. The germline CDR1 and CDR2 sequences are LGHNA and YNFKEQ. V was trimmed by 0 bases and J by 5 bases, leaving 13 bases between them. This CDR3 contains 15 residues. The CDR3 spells CASSQDWGVKTEAFF. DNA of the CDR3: TGTGCCAGCAGCCAAGATTGGGGAGTTAAGACTGAAGCTTTCTTT.

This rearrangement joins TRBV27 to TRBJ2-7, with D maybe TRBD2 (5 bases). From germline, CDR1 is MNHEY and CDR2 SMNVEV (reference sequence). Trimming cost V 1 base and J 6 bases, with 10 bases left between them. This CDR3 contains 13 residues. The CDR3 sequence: CASSLWAGPEQYF. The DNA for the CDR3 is TGTGCCAGCAGTTTATGGGCGGGCCCCGAGCAGTACTTC.

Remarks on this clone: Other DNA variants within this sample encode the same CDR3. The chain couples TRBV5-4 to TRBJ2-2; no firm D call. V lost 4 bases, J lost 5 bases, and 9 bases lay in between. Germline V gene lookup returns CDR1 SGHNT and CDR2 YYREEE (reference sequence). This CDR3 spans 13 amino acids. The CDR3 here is CASSITDTGELFF. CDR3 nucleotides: TGTGCCAGCAGCATCACGGATACCGGGGAGCTGTTTTTT.

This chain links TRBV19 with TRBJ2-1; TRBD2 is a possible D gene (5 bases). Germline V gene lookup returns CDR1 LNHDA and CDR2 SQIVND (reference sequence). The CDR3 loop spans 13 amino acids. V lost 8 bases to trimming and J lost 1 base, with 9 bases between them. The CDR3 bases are TGTGCCAGTGAGGACTCGTCCTACAATGAGCAGTTCTTC. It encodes CASEDSSYNEQFF.

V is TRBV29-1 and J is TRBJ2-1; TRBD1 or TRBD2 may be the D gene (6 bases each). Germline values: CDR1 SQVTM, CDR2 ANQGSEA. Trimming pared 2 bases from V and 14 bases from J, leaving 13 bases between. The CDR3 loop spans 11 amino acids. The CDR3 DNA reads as TGCAGCGTTGAACCGGGGGCCCCCAAGTTCTTC. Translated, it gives CSVEPGAPKFF.

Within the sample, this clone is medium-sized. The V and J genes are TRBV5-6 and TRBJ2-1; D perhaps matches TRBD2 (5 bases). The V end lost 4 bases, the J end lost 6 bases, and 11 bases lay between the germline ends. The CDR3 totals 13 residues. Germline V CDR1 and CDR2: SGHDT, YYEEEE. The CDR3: CASSLDWVNEQFF. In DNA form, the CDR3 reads TGTGCCAGCAGCCTGGACTGGGTCAATGAGCAGTTCTTC.